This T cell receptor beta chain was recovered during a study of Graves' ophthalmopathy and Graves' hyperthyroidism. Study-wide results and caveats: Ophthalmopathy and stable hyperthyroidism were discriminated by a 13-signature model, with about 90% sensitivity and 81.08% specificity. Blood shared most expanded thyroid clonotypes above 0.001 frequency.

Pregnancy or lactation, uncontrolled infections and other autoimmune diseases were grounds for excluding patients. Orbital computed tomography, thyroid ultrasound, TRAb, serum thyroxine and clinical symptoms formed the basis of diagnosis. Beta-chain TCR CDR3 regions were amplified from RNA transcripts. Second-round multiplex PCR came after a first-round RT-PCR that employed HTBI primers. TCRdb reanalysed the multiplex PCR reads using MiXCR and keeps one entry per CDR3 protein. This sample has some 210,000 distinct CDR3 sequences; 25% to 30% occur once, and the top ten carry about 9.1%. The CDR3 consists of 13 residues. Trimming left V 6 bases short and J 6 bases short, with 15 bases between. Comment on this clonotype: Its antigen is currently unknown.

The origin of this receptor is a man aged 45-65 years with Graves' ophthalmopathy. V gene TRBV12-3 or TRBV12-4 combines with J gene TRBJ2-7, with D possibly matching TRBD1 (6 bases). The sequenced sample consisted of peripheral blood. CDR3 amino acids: CASSRDDRFEQYF. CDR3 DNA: TGTGCCAGCAGCCGGGACGACAGGTTCGAGCAGTACTTC.